The sequence of this TCR beta chain was determined in a study of blood T cell repertoires in COVID-19. Study summary: Sites in the United States, Italy and Spain provided acute and convalescent COVID-19 samples. The analysed material was cDNA or gDNA that came from T cells, B-cell-depleted T cells, or PBMCs.

The CDR3 runs to 13 residues. CDR1 and CDR2 from the germline V gene are KGHDR and SFDVKD. Trimming took 4 bases from V and 0 from J, leaving 6 bases between them. Here immunoSEQ multiplex PCR was the method, and the copy in TCRdb shows in-frame clones only, minus some. The sample holds around 130,000 clones, 75% to 90% seen once. Sequencing input: peripheral blood. The TCR comes from a man in his sixties or seventies with active or convalescent COVID-19. The chain carries TRBV24-1 and TRBJ2-7; weak D call: TRBD1 (5 bases). CDR3 nucleotides: TGTGCCACCAGTGACAGGGACTCCTACGAGCAGTACTTC. Its protein product is CATSDRDSYEQYF.